Each of the 6 T cell receptor beta chains below was sequenced from the same sample in a study of T cell repertoires and HLA-DP antigens. No antigens are known for them. Clones were sequenced by immunoSEQ multiplex PCR, and TCRdb holds only the in-frame ones, with some missing. This table has about 73,000 clones, about four fifths appearing once. The sample was CD4+ T cells from PBMCs. Receptors originate from a man between 60 and 70 years old in good health and CMV-seronegative.

This clone was counted once. The V call is TRBV2, the J call TRBJ2-2, with 9 positions matching TRBD1. With 6 bases clipped from V and 7 bases from J, the junction kept 6 bases outside the gene matches. The CDR3 extends over 14 amino acids. Germline V gene sequence: CDR1 SNHLY, CDR2 FYNNEI. CDR3 nucleotides: TGTGCCAGCAGCGACAGGGGGTCGGGCGGGGAGCTGTTTTTT. Protein product: CASSDRGSGGELFF.

This chain links TRBV19 with TRBJ2-7, with D possibly called TRBD1 or TRBD2 (6 bases each). V gave up 5 bases and J gave up 2 bases, with 19 bases separating them. Germline loops: CDR1 LNHDA, CDR2 SQIVND (reference sequence). The CDR3 totals 16 residues. The CDR3 sequence: CASSPRAKGGPYEQYF. CDR3 coding DNA: TGTGCCAGTAGTCCTCGGGCGAAGGGGGGCCCCTACGAGCAGTACTTC.

The genes are TRBV11-3 and TRBJ1-5, with D maybe TRBD1 (6 bases). Germline values: CDR1 SGHNT, CDR2 YENEEA. Trimming took off 10 bases at V and 0 bases at J, with 13 bases between the two ends. This CDR3 contains 14 residues. CDR3 bases: TGTGCCATCCCGACAGGAAATAGCAATCAGCCCCAGCATTTT. Residues: CAIPTGNSNQPQHF. Full variable domain (missing parts from reference TRBV11-3 and TRBJ1-5): EAGVVQSPRYKIIEKKQPVAFWCNPISGHNTLYWYLQNLGQGPELLIRYENEEAVDDSQLPKDRFSAERLKGVDSTLKIQPAELGDSAVYLCAIPTGNSNQPQHFGDGTRLSIL.

This rearrangement joins TRBV5-1 to TRBJ1-1, with 10 bases aligning to TRBD1. This CDR3 is built from 15 residues. After removal of 4 bases from V and 3 bases from J, the junction contained 6 bases not matched to a gene. Germline values: CDR1 SGHRS, CDR2 YFSETQ. In nucleotides, the CDR3 is TGCGCCAGCAGCCCACTCGACAGGGGGCACACTGAAGCTTTCTTT. Translating it yields CASSPLDRGHTEAFF.

The genes are TRBV6-5 and TRBJ2-5; D may correspond to TRBD1 or TRBD2 (5 bases each). Germline V CDR1 and CDR2: MNHEY, SVGAGI. This CDR3 contains 16 residues. Trimming took off 0 bases at V and 5 bases at J, with 16 bases between the two ends. The CDR3 protein is CASSYSGPRAGETQYF. The DNA of the CDR3 is TGTGCCAGCAGTTACTCGGGACCCAGGGCCGGGGAGACCCAGTACTTC.

J is TRBJ1-5 and V is TRBV10-3; unclear D gene. Between the trimmed V and J ends, which lost 8 bases and 1 base, there was a span of 6 bases. Germline V lookup: CDR1 ENHRY, CDR2 SYGVKD. The CDR3 extends over 12 amino acids. The CDR3 DNA reads TGTGCCATCGGCCGAAGCAATCAGCCCCAGCATTTT. Translated: CAIGRSNQPQHF.